One sample yielded the 10 T cell receptor beta chains listed below, sequenced in a study of early T cells in non-severe SARS-CoV-2 infection. A single record per CDR3 protein comes from TCRdb applying MiXCR to the 5' RACE reads. The profile shows 55,000 to 75,000 distinct CDR3 sequences, 10% to 15% of them singletons. The specimen sequenced was whole blood. The receptor set was obtained from an adult who was a healthcare worker with PCR-confirmed SARS-CoV-2 infection or an uninfected control (not recorded which).

This clonotype was seen repeatedly, ten times or more. The chain combines TRBV12-5 with TRBJ2-1, with TRBD1 matching over 8 bases. V lost 4 bases and J lost 0; bases outside the gene matches: 11. The germline V gene encodes CDR1 LGHNT and CDR2 FRNRAP. This CDR3 is built from 18 residues. The CDR3 sequence: CASGYDRGIYNSYNEQFF. Here the CDR3 DNA reads TGTGCTAGTGGTTACGACAGGGGAATCTATAACTCCTACAATGAGCAGTTCTTC.

This clonotype was seen many times. The chain recombines TRBV20-1 with TRBJ2-3; 7 bases fit TRBD2. J gave up 1 base and V 1 base, and 8 bases lay outside the gene matches. CDR1 DFQATT and CDR2 SNEGSKA come from the germline V gene (reference sequence). This CDR3 comprises 16 residues. CDR3 in amino acids: CSARVLASGGTDTQYF. CDR3 nucleotides: TGCAGTGCTAGAGTATTAGCGAGCGGGGGCACAGATACGCAGTATTTT.

This clonotype was observed a few times. The chain joins TRBV7-2 to TRBJ1-2; 7 nucleotides match TRBD1. CDR3 length: 15 amino acids. Germline lookup yields CDR1 SGHTA and CDR2 FQGNSA. The V and J ends lost 5 bases and 1 base, in that order; junction bases with no gene match: 7. This CDR3 reads CASSPEGQINYGYTF. The CDR3 nucleotides are TGTGCCAGCAGCCCAGAGGGACAGATTAACTATGGCTACACCTTC. Together with reference TRBV7-2 and TRBJ1-2, the CDR3 gives the full variable domain: GAGVSQSPSNKVTEKGKDVELRCDPISGHTALYWYRQSLGQGLEFLIYFQGNSAPDKSGLPSDRFSAERTGGSVSTLTIQRTQQEDSAVYLCASSPEGQINYGYTFGSGTRLTVV.

This clonotype occurred once. This chain joins TRBV10-2 and TRBJ2-1, with TRBD2 matching over 9 bases. J gave up 9 bases and V 4 bases, and 10 bases lay outside the gene matches. Germline loops: CDR1 WSHSY, CDR2 SAAADI. This CDR3 is built from 15 residues. The CDR3 spells CASSARGTSRGEQFF. The CDR3 DNA sequence: TGCGCCAGCAGTGCTCGGGGGACTAGCCGGGGTGAGCAGTTCTTC.

V and J are TRBV15 and TRBJ2-2; D might be TRBD1 (5 bases). Trimming left V 5 bases short and J 7 bases short, with 14 bases between. This CDR3 region has 14 residues. Per the germline V gene, CDR1 is LNHNV and CDR2 is YYDKDF (reference sequence). CDR3 coding DNA: TGTGCCACCAGCTTTCGTACCCAGGGCGGGGAGCTGTTTTTT. Residues: CATSFRTQGGELFF.

This clonotype appeared many times. This sequence joins TRBV19 and TRBJ2-5; tentatively, D is TRBD1 (6 bases). The ends were cut back, 3 bases at V and 2 bases at J, with 22 bases in the middle. CDR1 is LNHDA and CDR2 is SQIVND in the germline V gene (reference sequence). The CDR3 covers 18 residues. The CDR3 sequence is CASSIWVWDKQQQETQYF. CDR3 DNA: TGTGCCAGTAGTATTTGGGTGTGGGACAAGCAACAACAAGAGACCCAGTACTTC.

This clonotype was seen a few times. As DNA, the CDR3 is TGTGCCACTGTCAGGGAGAACACTGAAGCTTTCTTT. Protein product: CATVRENTEAFF. The J gene is TRBJ1-1, the V gene TRBV6-2 or TRBV6-3; tentatively, D is TRBD1 (5 bases). The CDR3 is 12 amino acids. Germline-derived CDR1 and CDR2 are MNHEY and SVGEGT. V lost 10 bases and J lost 1, with 10 bases in between.

In this sample, this clonotype turned up a few times. V and J are TRBV6-1 and TRBJ2-2, with no clear D. V gave up 1 base and J gave up 8 bases, with 5 bases separating them. CDR3 length: 12 amino acids. Germline CDR1 is MNHNS and CDR2 is SASEGT. Here the CDR3 reads CASSEVVGELFF. For the CDR3, the DNA is TGTGCCAGCAGTGAAGTAGTGGGGGAGCTGTTTTTT.

The V call is TRBV28, the J call TRBJ1-2; D ambiguous. The V gene's germline CDR1 is MDHEN and CDR2 SYDVKM. This CDR3 region has 13 residues. V was trimmed by 6 bases and J by 3 bases, leaving 11 bases between them. In DNA form, the CDR3 reads TGTGCCAGCAGGGTGGGTCAACACTATGGCTACACCTTC. Encoded protein: CASRVGQHYGYTF.

The V and J genes are TRBV20-1 and TRBJ2-4; D call uncertain. The CDR3 is made up of 16 amino acids. Trimming stripped 6 bases from V and 2 bases from J, with 20 bases between. Germline loops: CDR1 DFQATT, CDR2 SNEGSKA (reference sequence). CDR3 in amino acids: CSALTFSSPSKNIQYF. In DNA, the CDR3 is TGCAGTGCCCTAACCTTCTCCAGTCCGTCCAAAAACATTCAGTACTTC.